A selection of T cell receptor beta chains follows, all from one sample in a study of CD8 T cells in Susac syndrome. TCRdb re-called the immunoSEQ multiplex PCR reads with MiXCR, one entry per CDR3 protein. The profile shows 150,000 or so distinct CDR3 sequences, 85% to 95% of them singletons. The sequencing input was CD4+ T cells from PBMCs. These receptors were obtained from a human donor in good health. Each CDR3 is given with its conserved first and last residue. The D gene is left open where the match is weak. Some rows mark clone size as missing; the rest say once, few, many or name a class of expanded clone.

V gene: TRBV5-1
clone size: .
J gene: TRBJ1-2
D gene: TRBD1
CDR3 DNA: TGCGCCAGCAGCTTGGACAGGGGGCATGGCTACACCTTC
CDR3 protein: CASSLDRGHGYTF

V gene: TRBV6-6
clone size: .
J gene: TRBJ1-1
D gene: .
CDR3 DNA: TGTGCCAGCAGTTACGAGCGTGGCACTGAAGCTTTCTTT
CDR3 protein: CASSYERGTEAFF

V gene: TRBV7-9
clone size: .
J gene: TRBJ1-3
D gene: .
CDR3 DNA: TGTGCCAGCAGCTTATTACTTTCAAACACCATATATTTT
CDR3 protein: CASSLLLSNTIYF

V gene: TRBV12-3/TRBV12-4
clone size: .
J gene: TRBJ1-1
D gene: TRBD1
CDR3 DNA: TGTGCCAGCACCCGGACAGGGGGAGCCACTGAAGCTTTCTTT
CDR3 protein: CASTRTGGATEAFF

V gene: TRBV5-4
clone size: .
J gene: TRBJ2-3
D gene: TRBD2
CDR3 DNA: TGTGCCAGCAGCTGGGCGGGGAGCGGGGGATTCACAGATACGCAGTATTTT
CDR3 protein: CASSWAGSGGFTDTQYF

V gene: TRBV20-1
clone size: .
J gene: TRBJ1-2
D gene: .
CDR3 DNA: TGCAGTGCTAATCGAGGGGGCTACACCTTC
CDR3 protein: CSANRGGYTF

V gene: TRBV18
clone size: once
J gene: TRBJ1-2
D gene: .
CDR3 DNA: TGTGCCAGCTCACCACCGGCAGGTCCCTATGGCTACACCTTC
CDR3 protein: CASSPPAGPYGYTF

V gene: TRBV20-1
clone size: .
J gene: TRBJ2-3
D gene: .
CDR3 DNA: TGCAGTGCAGGGGGAAACACAGATACGCAGTATTTT
CDR3 protein: CSAGGNTDTQYF

V gene: TRBV20-1
clone size: .
J gene: TRBJ2-7
D gene: .
CDR3 DNA: TGCAGGGCCGGTCCCGACCCCTACGAGCAGTACTTC
CDR3 protein: CRAGPDPYEQYF

V gene: TRBV20-1
clone size: .
J gene: TRBJ2-5
D gene: TRBD2
CDR3 DNA: TGCAGTGCCCACAGGGCTAGCGGGGCTCAAGAGACCCAGTACTTC
CDR3 protein: CSAHRASGAQETQYF

V gene: TRBV20-1
clone size: .
J gene: TRBJ1-1
D gene: .
CDR3 DNA: TGCAGTGCTAGATCGGGGGCGAACACTGAAGCTTTCTTT
CDR3 protein: CSARSGANTEAFF

V gene: TRBV20-1
clone size: .
J gene: TRBJ2-5
D gene: .
CDR3 DNA: TGCAGTGCTTGTGGTGTGAGCCAGACCCAGTACTTC
CDR3 protein: CSACGVSQTQYF

V gene: TRBV10-3
clone size: once
J gene: TRBJ1-5
D gene: .
CDR3 DNA: TGTGCCATCAGGAACAGGGACGATCAGCCCCAGCATTTT
CDR3 protein: CAIRNRDDQPQHF

V gene: TRBV3-1
clone size: .
J gene: TRBJ2-2
D gene: .
CDR3 DNA: TGTGCCAGCAGCCAAGAAAGGGGGGCGCTGTTTTTT
CDR3 protein: CASSQERGALFF

V gene: TRBV6-1
clone size: .
J gene: TRBJ1-2
D gene: TRBD1
CDR3 DNA: TGTGCCAGCAGACCGGGACAGGGGTCGGTTGGCTACACCTTC
CDR3 protein: CASRPGQGSVGYTF

V gene: TRBV7-9
clone size: .
J gene: TRBJ1-1
D gene: .
CDR3 DNA: TGTGCCAGCAGCCCCGAGGTGGGCACTGAAGCTTTCTTT
CDR3 protein: CASSPEVGTEAFF

V gene: TRBV20-1
clone size: .
J gene: TRBJ2-3
D gene: TRBD2
CDR3 DNA: TGCAGTGCCTCTAATTTCCGGGAGGTAACAGATACGCAGTATTTT
CDR3 protein: CSASNFREVTDTQYF

V gene: TRBV6-5
clone size: .
J gene: TRBJ1-5
D gene: .
CDR3 DNA: TGTGCCAGCACCCTAGCGTGGTATAGCAATCAGCCCCAGCATTTT
CDR3 protein: CASTLAWYSNQPQHF

V gene: TRBV12-3/TRBV12-4
clone size: .
J gene: TRBJ2-5
D gene: .
CDR3 DNA: TGTGCCAGCAGCCGGGACTCCACCGGACAAGAGACCCAGTACTTC
CDR3 protein: CASSRDSTGQETQYF

V gene: TRBV30
clone size: .
J gene: TRBJ1-5
D gene: .
CDR3 DNA: TGTGCCTGGAGTTTTGGGGAAAATCAGCCCCAGCATTTT
CDR3 protein: CAWSFGENQPQHF

V gene: TRBV7-9
clone size: once
J gene: TRBJ2-1
D gene: .
CDR3 DNA: TGTGCCAGCAGCTTTTCTAGCAATGAGCAGTTCTTC
CDR3 protein: CASSFSSNEQFF

V gene: TRBV25-1
clone size: .
J gene: TRBJ1-5
D gene: .
CDR3 DNA: TGTGCCAGCAGTGGGGGGTTTGGTCAGCCCCAGCATTTT
CDR3 protein: CASSGGFGQPQHF

V gene: TRBV20-1
clone size: .
J gene: TRBJ2-4
D gene: .
CDR3 DNA: TGCAGTGCTAGAGTTGGAGGAGCCAAAAACATTCAGTACTTC
CDR3 protein: CSARVGGAKNIQYF

V gene: TRBV7-2
clone size: .
J gene: TRBJ1-4
D gene: TRBD1
CDR3 DNA: TGTGCCAGCAGCTCACAACAACAGGGGCGAGGGGAAAAACTGTTTTTT
CDR3 protein: CASSSQQQGRGEKLFF

V gene: TRBV7-2
clone size: .
J gene: TRBJ2-3
D gene: TRBD1
CDR3 DNA: TGTGCCAGCCTGGGACAGGTTAGCAGGGATACGCAGTATTTT
CDR3 protein: CASLGQVSRDTQYF